The 13 T cell receptor beta chains below were found in one sample sequenced in a study of T cells expressing NK-cell markers. TCRdb reprocessed the 5' RACE reads and stores each CDR3 protein as one record, lacking DNA. The sample has 350,000 to 500,000 distinct CDR3 sequences. The sequenced material came from blood T cells: a sorted CD56 or NKG2C T cell subset, CD4+ or CD8+ T cells, or bulk PBMC T cells (not recorded which). The receptors were sampled from a woman aged 18 to 69 in good health.

The chain combines TRBV20-1 with TRBJ2-7. The CDR3 contains 15 residues. Germline V gene lookup returns CDR1 DFQATT and CDR2 SNEGSKA (reference sequence). CDR3 loop: CSARLDGWSSYEQYF.

V and J are TRBV12-3 or TRBV12-4 and TRBJ2-3. The CDR3 has 13 amino acids. The CDR3 spells CASSSASKDTQYF.

The chain is built from TRBV6-2 or TRBV6-3 and TRBJ2-1; the D call from TCRdb, TRBD1, cannot be confirmed without DNA. CDR3 size: 15 residues. Per the germline V gene, CDR1 is MNHEY and CDR2 is SVGEGT. CDR3 protein: CASSYMGGVYNEQFF.

The rearrangement joins TRBV19 to TRBJ1-5. This CDR3 is built from 13 residues. Germline assignment: CDR1 LNHDA and CDR2 SQIVND (reference sequence). This chain's CDR3 is CASSKGTGQPQHF.

The rearrangement links TRBV29-1 to TRBJ2-1; TCRdb reports TRBD2, a call that lacks DNA to check it against. This CDR3 comprises 13 residues. Looked up from germline, CDR1 is SQVTM and CDR2 is ANQGSEA. CDR3 residues: CSAVGPLHNEQFF.

V gene TRBV5-1 combines with J gene TRBJ1-2; TCRdb names TRBD1, which stays unverified in the absence of DNA. This CDR3 has 15 residues. CDR1 is SGHRS, CDR2 YFSETQ, per germline. CDR3 protein: CASSLQGRANYGYTF. The entire variable domain, with the rest obtained from reference TRBV5-1 and TRBJ1-2, is as follows: KAGVTQTPRYLIKTRGQQVTLSCSPISGHRSVSWYQQTPGQGLQFLFEYFSETQRNKGNFPGRFSGRQFSNSRSEMNVSTLELGDSALYLCASSLQGRANYGYTFGSGTRLTVV.

This chain links TRBV20-1 with TRBJ2-1; TCRdb proposes TRBD1, but this gene call is untestable without DNA. This CDR3 region has 15 residues. The germline gives CDR1 DFQATT, CDR2 SNEGSKA (reference sequence). The CDR3 loop is CSASPPGSSYNEQFF.

This sequence joins TRBV28 and TRBJ2-1. From germline, CDR1 is MDHEN and CDR2 SYDVKM. The CDR3 extends over 11 amino acids. The chain's CDR3 is CASTEYNEQFF.

The V gene is TRBV9, the J gene TRBJ1-2; TCRdb gives TRBD1 as the D gene, but with no DNA this cannot be confirmed. Germline V gene lookup returns CDR1 SGDLS and CDR2 YYNGEE. The CDR3 runs to 14 residues. Here the CDR3 reads CASSARDRDYGYTF.

The chain employs TRBV19 and TRBJ2-1; TCRdb lists TRBD1, though no DNA is available to test this call. In germline, CDR1 is LNHDA, CDR2 SQIVND (reference sequence). The CDR3 runs 16 residues. CDR3 protein: CASSQTGTGSYNEQFF.

This chain links TRBV7-9 with TRBJ2-7. The CDR3 loop spans 11 amino acids. Germline V gene sequence: CDR1 SEHNR, CDR2 FQNEAQ (reference sequence). The CDR3 protein is CASSLIGAQYF.

The gene calls are TRBV7-2 and TRBJ2-2; TCRdb's assignment of TRBD2 cannot be checked, as there is no DNA. The CDR3 totals 17 residues. Germline lookup yields CDR1 SGHTA and CDR2 FQGNSA. The CDR3 loop reads CASSLSPGTSNTGELFF.

The genes are TRBV6-6 and TRBJ1-5. The CDR3 has 12 residues. Germline values: CDR1 MNHNY, CDR2 SVGAGI (reference sequence). Here the CDR3 reads CASRERNQPQHF.